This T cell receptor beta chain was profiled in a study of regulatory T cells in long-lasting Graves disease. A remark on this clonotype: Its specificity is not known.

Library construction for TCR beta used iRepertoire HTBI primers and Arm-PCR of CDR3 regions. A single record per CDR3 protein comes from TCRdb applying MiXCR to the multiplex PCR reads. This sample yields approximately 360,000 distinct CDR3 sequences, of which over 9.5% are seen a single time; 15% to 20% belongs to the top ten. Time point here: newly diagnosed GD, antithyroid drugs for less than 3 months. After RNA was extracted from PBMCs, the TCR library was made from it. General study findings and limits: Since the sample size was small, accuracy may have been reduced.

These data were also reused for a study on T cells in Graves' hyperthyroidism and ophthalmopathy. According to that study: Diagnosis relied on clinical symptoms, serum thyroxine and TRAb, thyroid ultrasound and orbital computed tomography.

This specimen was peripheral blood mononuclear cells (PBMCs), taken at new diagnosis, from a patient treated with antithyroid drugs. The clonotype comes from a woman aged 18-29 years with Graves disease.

In DNA form, the CDR3 reads TGCAGCGCCCTAGCGGGTGCGAACACCGGGGAGCTGTTTTTT. Protein: CSALAGANTGELFF. The rearrangement joins TRBV29-1 to TRBJ2-2; 8 nucleotides align to TRBD2. CDR1 is SQVTM and CDR2 is ANQGSEA in the germline V gene. The CDR3 sequence is 14 residues long. Trimming removed 7 bases from V and 0 bases from J; junction bases left unmatched: 4.